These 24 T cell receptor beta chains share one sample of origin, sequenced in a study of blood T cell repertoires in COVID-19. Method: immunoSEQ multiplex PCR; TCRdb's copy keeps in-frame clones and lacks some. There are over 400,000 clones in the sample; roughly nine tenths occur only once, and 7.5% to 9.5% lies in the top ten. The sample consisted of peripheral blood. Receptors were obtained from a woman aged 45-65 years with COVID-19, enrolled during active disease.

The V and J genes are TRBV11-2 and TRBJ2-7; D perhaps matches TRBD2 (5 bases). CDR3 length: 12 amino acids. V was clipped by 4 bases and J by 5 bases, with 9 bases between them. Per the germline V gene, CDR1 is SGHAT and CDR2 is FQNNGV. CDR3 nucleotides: TGTGCCAGCAGCTCTACGGGGAACGAGCAGTACTTC. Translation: CASSSTGNEQYF.

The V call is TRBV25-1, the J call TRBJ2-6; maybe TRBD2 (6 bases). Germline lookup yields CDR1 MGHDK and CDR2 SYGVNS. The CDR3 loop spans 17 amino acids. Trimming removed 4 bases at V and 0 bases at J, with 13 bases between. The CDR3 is CASSGGFSGSGANVLTF. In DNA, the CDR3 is TGTGCCAGCAGTGGAGGGTTTAGCGGCTCTGGGGCCAACGTCCTGACTTTC. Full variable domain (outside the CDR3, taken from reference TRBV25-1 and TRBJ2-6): EADIYQTPRYLVIGTGKKITLECSQTMGHDKMYWYQQDPGMELHLIHYSYGVNSTEKGDLSSESTVSRIRTEHFPLTLESARPSHTSQYLCASSGGFSGSGANVLTFGAGSRLTVL.

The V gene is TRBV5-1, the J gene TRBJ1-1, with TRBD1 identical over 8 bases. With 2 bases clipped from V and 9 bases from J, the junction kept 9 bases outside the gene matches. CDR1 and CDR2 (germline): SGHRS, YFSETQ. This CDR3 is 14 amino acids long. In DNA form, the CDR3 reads TGCGCCAGCAGCTTATTCCAGGGGGCGCCGAAAGCTTTCTTT. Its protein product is CASSLFQGAPKAFF. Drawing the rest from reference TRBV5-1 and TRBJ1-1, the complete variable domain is KAGVTQTPRYLIKTRGQQVTLSCSPISGHRSVSWYQQTPGQGLQFLFEYFSETQRNKGNFPGRFSGRQFSNSRSEMNVSTLELGDSALYLCASSLFQGAPKAFFGQGTRLTVV.

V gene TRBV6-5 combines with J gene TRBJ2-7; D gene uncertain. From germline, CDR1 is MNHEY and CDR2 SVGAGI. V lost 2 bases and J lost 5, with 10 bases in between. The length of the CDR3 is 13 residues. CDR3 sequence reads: CASSYMHADEQYF. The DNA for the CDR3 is TGTGCCAGCAGTTACATGCATGCGGACGAGCAGTACTTC.

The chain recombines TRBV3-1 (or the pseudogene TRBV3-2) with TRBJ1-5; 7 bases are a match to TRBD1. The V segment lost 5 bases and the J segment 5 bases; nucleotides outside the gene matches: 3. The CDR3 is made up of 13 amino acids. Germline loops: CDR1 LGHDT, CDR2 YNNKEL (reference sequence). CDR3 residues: CASSATGDQPQHF. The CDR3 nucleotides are TGTGCCAGCAGCGCCACAGGGGATCAGCCCCAGCATTTT.

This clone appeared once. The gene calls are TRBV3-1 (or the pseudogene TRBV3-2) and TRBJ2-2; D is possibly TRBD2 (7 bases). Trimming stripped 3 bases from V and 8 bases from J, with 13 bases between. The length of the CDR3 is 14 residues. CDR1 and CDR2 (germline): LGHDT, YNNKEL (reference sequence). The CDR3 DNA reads TGTGCCAGCAGCCAGGGGGGGGCTTTTGGGGAGCTGTTTTTT. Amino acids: CASSQGGAFGELFF.

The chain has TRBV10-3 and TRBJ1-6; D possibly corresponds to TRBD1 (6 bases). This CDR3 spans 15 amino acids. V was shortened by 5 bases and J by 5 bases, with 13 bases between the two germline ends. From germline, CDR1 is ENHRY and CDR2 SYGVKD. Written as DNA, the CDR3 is TGTGCCATCAGTTTCGACAGGTTCGATAATTCACCCCTCCACTTT. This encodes CAISFDRFDNSPLHF.

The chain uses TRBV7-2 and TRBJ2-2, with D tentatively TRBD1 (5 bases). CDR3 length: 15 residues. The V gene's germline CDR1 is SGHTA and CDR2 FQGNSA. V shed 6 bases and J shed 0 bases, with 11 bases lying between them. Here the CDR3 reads CASSRRQPNTGELFF. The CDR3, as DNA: TGTGCCAGCAGTCGACGACAGCCGAACACCGGGGAGCTGTTTTTT.

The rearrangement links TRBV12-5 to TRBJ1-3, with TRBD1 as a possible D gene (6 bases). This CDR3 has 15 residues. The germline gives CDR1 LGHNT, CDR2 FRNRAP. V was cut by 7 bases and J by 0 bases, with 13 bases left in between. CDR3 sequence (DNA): TGTGCTAGTGCGCGACAGGCGCACTCTGGAAACACCATATATTTT. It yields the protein CASARQAHSGNTIYF.

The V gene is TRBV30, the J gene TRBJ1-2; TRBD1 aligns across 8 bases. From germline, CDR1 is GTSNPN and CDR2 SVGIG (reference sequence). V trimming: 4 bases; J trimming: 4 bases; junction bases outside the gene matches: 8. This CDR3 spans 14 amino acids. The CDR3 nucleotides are TGTGCCTGGACGGTAGGACAGGGATTCTATGGCTACACCTTC. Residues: CAWTVGQGFYGYTF.

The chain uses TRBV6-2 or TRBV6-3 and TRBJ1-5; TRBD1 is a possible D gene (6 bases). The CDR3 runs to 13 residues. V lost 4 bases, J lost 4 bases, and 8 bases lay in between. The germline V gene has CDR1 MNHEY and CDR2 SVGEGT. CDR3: CASSLRGNQPQHF. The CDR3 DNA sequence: TGTGCCAGCAGTTTAAGGGGGAATCAGCCCCAGCATTTT.

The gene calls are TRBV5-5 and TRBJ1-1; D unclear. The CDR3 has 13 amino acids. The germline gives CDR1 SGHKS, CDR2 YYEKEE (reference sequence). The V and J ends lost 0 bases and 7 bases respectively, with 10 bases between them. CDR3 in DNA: TGTGCCAGCAGCTTGGAATCCAGTCGTGAAGCTTTCTTT. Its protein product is CASSLESSREAFF.

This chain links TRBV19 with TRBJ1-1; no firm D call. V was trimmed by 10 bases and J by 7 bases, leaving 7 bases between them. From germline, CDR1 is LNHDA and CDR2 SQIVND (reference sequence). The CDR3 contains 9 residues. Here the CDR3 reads CAISHEAFF. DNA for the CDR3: TGTGCCATCTCACATGAAGCTTTCTTT.

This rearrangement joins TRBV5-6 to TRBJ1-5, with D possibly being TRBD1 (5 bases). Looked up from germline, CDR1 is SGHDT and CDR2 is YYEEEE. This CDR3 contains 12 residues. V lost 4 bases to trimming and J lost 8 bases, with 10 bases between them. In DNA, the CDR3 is TGTGCCAGCAGCCCATGGGGGGAGCCCCAGCATTTT. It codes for CASSPWGEPQHF.

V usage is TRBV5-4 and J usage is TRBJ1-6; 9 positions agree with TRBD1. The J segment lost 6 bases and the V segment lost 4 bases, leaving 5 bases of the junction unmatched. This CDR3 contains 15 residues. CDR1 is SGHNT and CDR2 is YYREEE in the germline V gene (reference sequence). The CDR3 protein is CASSTRDRVNSPLHF. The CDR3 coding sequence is TGTGCCAGCAGCACCCGGGACAGGGTTAATTCACCCCTCCACTTT.

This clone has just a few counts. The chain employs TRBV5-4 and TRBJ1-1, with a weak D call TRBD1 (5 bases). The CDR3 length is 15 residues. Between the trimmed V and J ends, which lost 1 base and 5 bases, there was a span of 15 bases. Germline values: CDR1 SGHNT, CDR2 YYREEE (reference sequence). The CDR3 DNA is TGTGCCAGCAGCTTGTCTGTGGGGCCGAATACTGAAGCTTTCTTT. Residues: CASSLSVGPNTEAFF.

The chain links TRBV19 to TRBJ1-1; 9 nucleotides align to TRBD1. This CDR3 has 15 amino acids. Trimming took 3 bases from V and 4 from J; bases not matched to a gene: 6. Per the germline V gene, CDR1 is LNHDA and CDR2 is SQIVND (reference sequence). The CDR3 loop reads CASSMGQGGATEAFF. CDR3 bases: TGTGCCAGTAGTATGGGACAGGGTGGAGCCACTGAAGCTTTCTTT.

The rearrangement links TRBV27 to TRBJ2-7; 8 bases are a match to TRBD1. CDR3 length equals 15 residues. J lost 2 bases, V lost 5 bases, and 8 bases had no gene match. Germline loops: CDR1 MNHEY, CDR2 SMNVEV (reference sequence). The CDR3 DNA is TGTGCCAGCAGTGGGACAGGACTTCTAACCTACGAGCAGTACTTC. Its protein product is CASSGTGLLTYEQYF.

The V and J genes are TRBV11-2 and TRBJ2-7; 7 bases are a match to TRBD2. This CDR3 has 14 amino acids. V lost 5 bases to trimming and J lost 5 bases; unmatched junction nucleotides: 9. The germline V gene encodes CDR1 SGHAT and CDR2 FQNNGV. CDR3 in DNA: TGTGCCAGCAGCAACCGGGACTACTTTAACGAGCAGTACTTC. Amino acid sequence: CASSNRDYFNEQYF.

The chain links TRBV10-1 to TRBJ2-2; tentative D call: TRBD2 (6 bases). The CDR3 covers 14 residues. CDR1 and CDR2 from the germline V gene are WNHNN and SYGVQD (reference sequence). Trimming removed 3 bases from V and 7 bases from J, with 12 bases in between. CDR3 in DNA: TGCGCCAGCAGTGAACGGGGGAAGGGCGGGGAGCTGTTTTTT. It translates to CASSERGKGGELFF.

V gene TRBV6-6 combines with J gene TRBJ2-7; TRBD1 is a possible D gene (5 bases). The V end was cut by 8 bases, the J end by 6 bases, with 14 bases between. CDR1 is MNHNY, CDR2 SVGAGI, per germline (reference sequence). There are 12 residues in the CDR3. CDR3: CASLGRVGEQYF. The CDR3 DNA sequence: TGTGCCAGCCTAGGCAGGGTTGGCGAGCAGTACTTC.

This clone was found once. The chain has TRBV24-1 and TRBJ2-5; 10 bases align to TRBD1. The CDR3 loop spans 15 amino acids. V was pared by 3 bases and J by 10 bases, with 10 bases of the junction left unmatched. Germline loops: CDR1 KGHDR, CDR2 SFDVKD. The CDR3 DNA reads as TGTGCCACCAGTGATGGTGGACAGGGGGACCGAGTCCAGTACTTC. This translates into CATSDGGQGDRVQYF.

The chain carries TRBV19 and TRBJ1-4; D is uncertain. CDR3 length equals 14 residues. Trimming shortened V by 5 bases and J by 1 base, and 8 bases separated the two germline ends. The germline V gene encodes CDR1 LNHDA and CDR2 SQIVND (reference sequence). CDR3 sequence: CASSRGVTNEKLFF. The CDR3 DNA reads TGTGCCAGTAGTCGCGGGGTAACTAATGAAAAACTGTTTTTT.

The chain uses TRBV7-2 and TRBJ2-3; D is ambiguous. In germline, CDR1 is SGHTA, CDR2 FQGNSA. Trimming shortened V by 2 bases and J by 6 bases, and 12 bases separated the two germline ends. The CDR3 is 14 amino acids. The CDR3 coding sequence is TGTGCCAGCAGCTTAAGCCTAGATGGGGATACGCAGTATTTT. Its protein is CASSLSLDGDTQYF. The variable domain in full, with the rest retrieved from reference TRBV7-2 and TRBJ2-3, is GAGVSQSPSNKVTEKGKDVELRCDPISGHTALYWYRQSLGQGLEFLIYFQGNSAPDKSGLPSDRFSAERTGGSVSTLTIQRTQQEDSAVYLCASSLSLDGDTQYFGPGTRLTVL.